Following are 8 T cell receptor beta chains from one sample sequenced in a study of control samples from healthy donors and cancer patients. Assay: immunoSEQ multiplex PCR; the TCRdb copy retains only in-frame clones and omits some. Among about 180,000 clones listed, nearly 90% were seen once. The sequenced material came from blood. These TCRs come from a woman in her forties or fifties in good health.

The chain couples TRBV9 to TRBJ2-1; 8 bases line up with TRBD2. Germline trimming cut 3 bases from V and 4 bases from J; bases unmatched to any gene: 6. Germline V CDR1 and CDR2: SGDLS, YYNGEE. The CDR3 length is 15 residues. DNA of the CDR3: TGTGCCAGCAGCGCAACAGCGGGGGCGTACAATGAGCAGTTCTTC. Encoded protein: CASSATAGAYNEQFF.

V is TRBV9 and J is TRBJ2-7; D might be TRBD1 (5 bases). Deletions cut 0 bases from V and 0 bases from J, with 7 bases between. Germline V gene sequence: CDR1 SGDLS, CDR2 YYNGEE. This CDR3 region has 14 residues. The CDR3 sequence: CASSVDRSSYEQYF. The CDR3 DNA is TGTGCCAGCAGCGTAGACAGGAGCTCCTACGAGCAGTACTTC.

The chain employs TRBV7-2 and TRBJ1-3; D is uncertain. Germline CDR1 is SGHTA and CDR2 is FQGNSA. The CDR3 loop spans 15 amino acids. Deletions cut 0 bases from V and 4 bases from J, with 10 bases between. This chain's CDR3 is CASSLAAGNGNTIYF. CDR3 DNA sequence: TGTGCCAGCAGCTTAGCGGCGGGGAACGGAAACACCATATATTTT.

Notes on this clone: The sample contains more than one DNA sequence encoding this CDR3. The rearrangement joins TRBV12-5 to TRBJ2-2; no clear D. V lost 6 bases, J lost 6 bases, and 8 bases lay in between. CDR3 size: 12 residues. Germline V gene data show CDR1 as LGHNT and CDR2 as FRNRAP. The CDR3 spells CASGLSAGELFF. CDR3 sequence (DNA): TGTGCTAGTGGCTTGTCGGCCGGGGAGCTGTTTTTT.

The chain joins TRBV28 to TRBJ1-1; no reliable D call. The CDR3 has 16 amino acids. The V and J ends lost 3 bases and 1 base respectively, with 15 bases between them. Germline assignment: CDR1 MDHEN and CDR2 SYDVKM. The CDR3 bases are TGTGCCAGCAGTTTCGGAGGGCCTCCCACGAACACTGAAGCTTTCTTT. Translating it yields CASSFGGPPTNTEAFF.

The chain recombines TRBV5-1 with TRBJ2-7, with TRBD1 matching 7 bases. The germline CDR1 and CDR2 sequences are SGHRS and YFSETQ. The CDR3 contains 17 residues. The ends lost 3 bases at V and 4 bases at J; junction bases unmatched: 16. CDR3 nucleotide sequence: TGCGCCAGCAGCTCATTAGGGAACAGGGGACGGGGTTACGAGCAGTACTTC. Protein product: CASSSLGNRGRGYEQYF.

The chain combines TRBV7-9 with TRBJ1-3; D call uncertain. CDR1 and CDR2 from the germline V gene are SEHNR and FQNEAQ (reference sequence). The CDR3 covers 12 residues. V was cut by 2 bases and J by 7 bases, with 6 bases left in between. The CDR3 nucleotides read TGTGCCAGCAGCTTACGTTGGAACACCATATATTTT. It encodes CASSLRWNTIYF. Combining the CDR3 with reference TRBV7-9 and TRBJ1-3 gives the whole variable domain DTGVSQNPRHKITKRGQNVTFRCDPISEHNRLYWYRQTLGQGPEFLTYFQNEAQLEKSRLLSDRFSAERPKGSFSTLEIQRTEQGDSAMYLCASSLRWNTIYFGEGSWLTVV.

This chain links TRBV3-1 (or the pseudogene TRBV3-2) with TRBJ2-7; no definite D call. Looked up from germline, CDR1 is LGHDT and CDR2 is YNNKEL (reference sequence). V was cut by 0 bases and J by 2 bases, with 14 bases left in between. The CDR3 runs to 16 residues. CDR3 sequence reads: CASSQDKSRWTYEQYF. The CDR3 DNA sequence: TGTGCCAGCAGCCAAGATAAGTCGAGGTGGACCTACGAGCAGTACTTC.